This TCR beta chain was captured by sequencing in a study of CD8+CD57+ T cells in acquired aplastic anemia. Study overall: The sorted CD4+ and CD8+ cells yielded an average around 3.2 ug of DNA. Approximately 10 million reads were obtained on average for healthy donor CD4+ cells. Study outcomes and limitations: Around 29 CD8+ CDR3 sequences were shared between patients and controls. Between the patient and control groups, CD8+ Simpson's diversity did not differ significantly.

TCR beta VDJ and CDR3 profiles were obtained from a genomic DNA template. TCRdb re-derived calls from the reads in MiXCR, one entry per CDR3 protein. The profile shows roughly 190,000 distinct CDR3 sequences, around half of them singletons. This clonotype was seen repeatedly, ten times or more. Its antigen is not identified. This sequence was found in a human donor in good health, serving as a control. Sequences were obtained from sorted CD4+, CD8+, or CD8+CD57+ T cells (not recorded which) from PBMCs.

The CDR3 coding sequence is TGCAGTGCTTCAAAGGGGGATTCACCCCTCCACTTT. It specifies CSASKGDSPLHF. The V and J genes are TRBV20-1 and TRBJ1-6, with a tentative D call TRBD1 (6 bases). Trimming removed 5 bases at V and 8 bases at J, with 10 bases between. Germline CDR1 is DFQATT and CDR2 is SNEGSKA (reference sequence). This CDR3 comprises 12 residues.